Listed here are 13 T cell receptor beta chains from one sample, sequenced in a study of cytomegalovirus exposure and HLA in healthy donors. The PCR contained 60 Vbeta and 13 Jbeta primers. Using immunoSEQ multiplex PCR, the repertoire was profiled, and TCRdb retains in-frame clones only, with some absent. The sample has 100,000 or so clones, more than 75% seen once; the top ten hold roughly 5.4%. Sequenced sample: PBMCs. All receptors come from a man younger than 45 in good health and CMV-seropositive.

The chain carries TRBV29-1 and TRBJ1-1; TRBD1 is a possible D gene (6 bases). Per germline, CDR1 SQVTM and CDR2 ANQGSEA. The CDR3 length is 12 residues. V lost 6 bases to trimming and J lost 5 bases, with 13 bases between them. The CDR3 reads CSVQGLETEAFF. As DNA, the CDR3 is TGCAGCGTACAGGGTCTGGAAACTGAAGCTTTCTTT.

This chain uses TRBV18 with TRBJ2-5; TRBD2 agrees at 10 bases. V lost 5 bases, J lost 4 bases, and 7 bases stayed unmatched. The germline CDR1 and CDR2 sequences are KGHSH and LQKENI. This CDR3 spans 15 amino acids. The DNA for the CDR3 is TGTGCCAGCTCAAGTGAGCGGGAGGGACGAGAGACCCAGTACTTC. Protein: CASSSEREGRETQYF.

The chain employs TRBV7-9 and TRBJ2-1, with D perhaps TRBD2 (5 bases). The CDR3 is 15 residues long. CDR1 SEHNR and CDR2 FQNEAQ come from the germline V gene (reference sequence). Trimming stripped 3 bases from V and 2 bases from J, with 11 bases between. Written as DNA, the CDR3 is TGTGCCAGCAGCTTTTCGGAGGCCCCCTACAATGAGCAGTTCTTC. Translated, it gives CASSFSEAPYNEQFF.

The chain employs TRBV4-1 and TRBJ2-5; D is perhaps TRBD1 (5 bases). Trimming left V 4 bases short and J 3 bases short, with 12 bases between. In germline, CDR1 is MGHRA, CDR2 YSYEKL. The CDR3 is made up of 14 amino acids. The CDR3 nucleotides are TGCGCCAGCAGCCCTGACAGATGGGAAGAGACCCAGTACTTC. Its translation is CASSPDRWEETQYF.

This clone was seen more than once but under ten times. This rearrangement joins TRBV7-9 to TRBJ2-1; TRBD2 agrees at 7 bases. Germline CDR1 is SEHNR and CDR2 is FQNEAQ (reference sequence). V shed 1 base and J 8 bases; nucleotides not matched to a gene: 8. The CDR3 has 15 amino acids. CDR3 in DNA: TGTGCCAGCAGCTTAGGGTGGGAGGGATCGGATGAGCAGTTCTTC. Translated, it gives CASSLGWEGSDEQFF.

The rearrangement links TRBV7-9 to TRBJ1-1, with 7 nucleotides matching TRBD1. V lost 5 bases, J lost 4 bases, and 4 bases stayed unmatched. Germline CDR1 reads SEHNR; CDR2 reads FQNEAQ (reference sequence). CDR3 length: 13 residues. The CDR3 here is CASSTGESTEAFF. The DNA of the CDR3 is TGTGCCAGCAGCACAGGGGAAAGCACTGAAGCTTTCTTT.

This clone was detected a few times. The CDR3 DNA follows: TGTGCCAGCAGCCGGGGGGTGACCTACGAGCAGTACTTC. It yields the protein CASSRGVTYEQYF. The chain has TRBV6-1 and TRBJ2-7; 7 bases match TRBD2. Per the germline V gene, CDR1 is MNHNS and CDR2 is SASEGT. The ends lost 6 bases at V and 2 bases at J; junction bases unmatched: 4. The CDR3 totals 13 residues.

This rearrangement joins TRBV25-1 to TRBJ1-2; no clear D gene. V shed 4 bases and J shed 6 bases, with 9 bases lying between them. The CDR3 spans 12 residues. The germline gives CDR1 MGHDK, CDR2 SYGVNS. The CDR3 sequence is CASSGHSHGYTF. The DNA of the CDR3 is TGTGCCAGCAGTGGTCACAGCCATGGCTACACCTTC.

The J gene is TRBJ2-2, the V gene TRBV7-2; D remains ambiguous. Germline values: CDR1 SGHTA, CDR2 FQGNSA. This CDR3 comprises 14 residues. The V gene lost 4 bases and the J gene lost 4 bases, with 10 bases spanning the gap. The CDR3 nucleotides read TGTGCCAGCAGCTCCCAGTCCCTCACCGGGGAGCTGTTTTTT. It translates to CASSSQSLTGELFF.

The chain links TRBV18 to TRBJ2-5; D remains ambiguous. Trimming shortened V by 3 bases and J by 5 bases, and 7 bases separated the two germline ends. The CDR3 consists of 12 residues. Germline V gene data show CDR1 as KGHSH and CDR2 as LQKENI. The CDR3 nucleotides are TGTGCCAGCTCACCGGGCCTGGAGACCCAGTACTTC. This codes for CASSPGLETQYF.

Regarding this clone: Its ends do not fully match the called genes, so a read error is possible. This chain uses TRBV9 with TRBJ1-3; 7 positions match TRBD1. CDR1 is SGDLS, CDR2 YYNGEE, per germline. The length of the CDR3 is 15 residues. DNA for the CDR3: TGTGCCAGCAGTCCTACAGGGGTCTCTGGAAACGCCATATATTTT. This codes for CASSPTGVSGNAIYF. The full variable domain, in which reference TRBV9 and TRBJ1-3 provide the parts outside the CDR3, is DSGVTQTPKHLITATGQRVTLRCSPRSGDLSVYWYQQSLDQGLQFLIQYYNGEERAKGNILERFSAQQFPDLHSELNLSSLELGDSALYFCASSPTGVSGNAIYFGEGSWLTVV.

J is TRBJ1-2 and V is TRBV7-2; no firm D call. The CDR3 has 13 residues. CDR1 is SGHTA, CDR2 FQGNSA, per germline. The ends were cut back, 1 base at V and 2 bases at J, with 5 bases in the middle. The CDR3 spells CASSLEPNYGYTF. Written as DNA, the CDR3 is TGTGCCAGCAGCTTAGAGCCCAACTATGGCTACACCTTC.

The chain joins TRBV14 to TRBJ2-7; D might be TRBD1 (6 bases). Germline V lookup: CDR1 SGHDN, CDR2 FVKESK. This CDR3 has 17 amino acids. Between the trimmed V and J ends, which lost 0 bases and 9 bases, there was a span of 24 bases. The CDR3 DNA follows: TGTGCCAGCAGCCAAGAAGGGTCCGGGACACCGGATTCGGGGCAGTACTTC. Protein sequence: CASSQEGSGTPDSGQYF.